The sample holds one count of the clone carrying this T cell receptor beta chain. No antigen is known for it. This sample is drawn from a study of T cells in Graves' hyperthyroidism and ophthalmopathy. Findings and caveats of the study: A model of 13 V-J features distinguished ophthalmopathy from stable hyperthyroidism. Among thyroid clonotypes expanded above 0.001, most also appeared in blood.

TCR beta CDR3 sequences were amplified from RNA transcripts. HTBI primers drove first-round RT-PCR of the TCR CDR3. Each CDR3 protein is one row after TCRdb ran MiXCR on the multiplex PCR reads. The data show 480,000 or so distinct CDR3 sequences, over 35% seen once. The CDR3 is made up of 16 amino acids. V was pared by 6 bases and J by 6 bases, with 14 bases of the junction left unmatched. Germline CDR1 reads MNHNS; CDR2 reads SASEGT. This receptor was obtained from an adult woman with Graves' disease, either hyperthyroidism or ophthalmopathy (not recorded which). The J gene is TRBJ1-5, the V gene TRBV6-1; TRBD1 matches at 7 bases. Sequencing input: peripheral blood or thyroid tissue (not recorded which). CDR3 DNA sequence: TGTGCCAGCAGCTCATCAGGGGGGGGTTGGGGTCAGCCCCAGCATTTT. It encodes CASSSSGGGWGQPQHF.